This paragraph covers one T cell receptor beta chain sequence. Which antigen it targets is not known. Per-base quality was not reported, and no clone a single base away is much larger than it. This specimen belongs to a study of tissue T cells after allogeneic stem cell transplantation (dated by TCRdb to about 2022). In the study overall: Over a roughly 3-year period, several adult allo-HCT recipients who had steroid-refractory GVHD were prospectively enrolled in a research-autopsy study. TCR beta repertoires were profiled across many tissues obtained from research autopsies of patients with and without GVHD, as well as in mouse models of GVHD. Gastrointestinal GVHD was present in all GVHD patients, each of whom received several lines of GVHD-directed therapy, and 4 or 5 of these patients also had skin involvement. For viably preserved blood and marrow, CD3+ T cells were flow-sorted when cell numbers allowed; smaller samples underwent direct DNA extraction. The human arm was conducted as a prospective observational study, and neither blinding nor randomization was performed. Five GVHD patients had pre-transplant PBMCs available, and those PBMCs were of recipient origin. Grafts from donors were received by all GVHD patients, with a handful of grafts being unmodified and three being CD34-selected to deplete T cells.

According to the study, the label for this sample's time point signals: recipient (host-origin) PBMCs collected before allo-HCT. Results the study describes overall, beyond this receptor: Which tissue TCRs were alloreactive or antigen-specific was not determined in the study, and some clones might have been persisting host cells. Within patients, how anatomically similar the tissues were was a key factor in shaping TCR repertoire composition, regardless of disease or transplant status. In both patients and mice, T cells from blood and spleen picked up only a limited part of the TCR repertoire that was detected in tissues. Few T cell clones were found to be shared across patients, but shared repertoire signatures across patients were revealed in a tissue-specific fashion by motif-based clustering. A small and clinically heterogeneous patient cohort was studied, and sampling depth was acknowledged as a limitation.

Library prep was done by the immunoSEQ multiplex PCR assay. TCRbeta CDR3 sequencing was done by Adaptive Biotechnologies at survey depth, reporting CDR3 sequences, V/J genes, productive frequency and template counts. TCR beta CDR3 regions were amplified from genomic DNA instead of RNA. The study's processing was this. Jensen-Shannon divergence was used to quantify pairwise repertoire overlap between tissues, with a value of 1 meaning complete divergence and a value of 0 meaning identical repertoires. Based on pairwise JSD values, tissues were grouped by single-linkage agglomerative hierarchical clustering, and the results were shown as dendrograms. All patient samples were analyzed with GLIPH2 using simulation_depth 1000, kmer_min_depth 3 and cdr3_length_cutoff 8, and only groups containing more than two unique CDR3s were kept. A standardized tissue-overlap score extrapolated Jaccard GLIPH-group overlap across patients to a standard repertoire size of 1000 clones. To look at how diversity was associated with clinical or experimental variables, linear mixed-effect models were used, with tissue treated as a fixed effect and individual treated as a random effect. TCRdb carries this immuneACCESS record with in-frame sequences only. Its versions omit some clonotypes, under half of them owing to an unresolved V gene in the studies checked, with the rest unexplained. The DNA was the basis for D and trimming; V, J and clone size are from that table. The sample table records under 50,000 clones; roughly 89% of these occur just once. Approximately 3.9% of the sample comes from the top ten.

This sample comprised blood, obtained before transplantation. The TCR comes from a woman aged 40-70 years who later had graft-versus-host disease after an allogeneic stem cell transplant.

The DNA reads as follows: TGTGCCAGCAGCAAAGCCGGGGGAGTGGGAACTGAAGCTTTCTTT. Its amino acids are CASSKAGGVGTEAFF. The chain employs TRBV12-1 and TRBJ1-1. TRBV12-1 is labeled a pseudogene. The CDR3, cysteine through phenylalanine, is 15 amino acids long. Only the CDR3 part of the read is kept: 45 bases, read in frame from the first base.